What follows describes a single T cell receptor (beta chain). Germline and junction disagree at one end, which may indicate a read error. No cell sorting was done before RNA was extracted from the tissue. These data originate in a study of tumor and adjacent non-tumor tissue in lung cancer. The CDR3 is 13 residues long. Germline V gene lookup returns CDR1 SGHAT and CDR2 FQNNGV. TCRbeta libraries were built with three rounds of nested PCR, modified from ARM-PCR. TCRdb passed the multiplex PCR reads through MiXCR, listing each CDR3 protein once. The data show over 110,000 distinct CDR3 sequences, around 67% seen once.

The chain is built from TRBV11-2 and TRBJ2-2; tentative D call: TRBD2 (5 bases). The TCR comes from a man in his 60s with small cell lung cancer. The source material was lung tumor tissue. This chain's CDR3 is CASGPPISGELFF. Written as DNA, the CDR3 is TGTGCCAGCGGCCCACCTATTTCCGGGGAGCTATTTTTT. Complete variable domain (other parts from reference TRBV11-2 and TRBJ2-2): EAGVAQSPRYKIIEKRQSVAFWCNPISGHATLYWYQQILGQGPKLLIQFQNNGVVDDSQLPKDRFSAERLKGVDSTLKIQPAKLEDSAVYLCASGPPISGELFFGEGSRLTVL.